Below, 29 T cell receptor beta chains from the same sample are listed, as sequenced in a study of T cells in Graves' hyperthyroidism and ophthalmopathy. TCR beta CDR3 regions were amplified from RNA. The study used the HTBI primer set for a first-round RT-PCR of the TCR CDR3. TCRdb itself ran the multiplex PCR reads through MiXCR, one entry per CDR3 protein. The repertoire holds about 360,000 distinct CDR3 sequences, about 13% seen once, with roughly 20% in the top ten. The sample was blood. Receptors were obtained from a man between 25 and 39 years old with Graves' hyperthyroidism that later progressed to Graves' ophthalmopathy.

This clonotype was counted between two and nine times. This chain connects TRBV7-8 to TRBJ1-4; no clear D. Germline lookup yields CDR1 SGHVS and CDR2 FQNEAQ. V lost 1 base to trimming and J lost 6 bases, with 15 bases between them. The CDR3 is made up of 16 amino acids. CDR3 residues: CASSLGFAALYEKLFF. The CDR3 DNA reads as TGTGCCAGCAGCTTAGGATTTGCCGCCTTATATGAAAAACTGTTTTTT.

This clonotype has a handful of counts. The CDR3 nucleotides are TGTGCCAGCAGCAAGCAGGGGAAAGAGCAGTACTTC. Its translation is CASSKQGKEQYF. The rearrangement uses TRBV11-2 and TRBJ2-7; a possible D gene is TRBD1 (6 bases). CDR3 length: 12 residues. Germline V gives CDR1 SGHAT, CDR2 FQNNGV. Trimming took off 5 bases at V and 7 bases at J, with 12 bases between the two ends.

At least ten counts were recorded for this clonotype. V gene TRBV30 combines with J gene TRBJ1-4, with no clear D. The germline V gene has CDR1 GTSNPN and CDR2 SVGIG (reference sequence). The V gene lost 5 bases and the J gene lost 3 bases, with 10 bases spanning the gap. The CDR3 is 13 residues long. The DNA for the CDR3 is TGTGCCTGGGGTCGGGCGTCTAATGAAAAACTGTTTTTT. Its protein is CAWGRASNEKLFF.

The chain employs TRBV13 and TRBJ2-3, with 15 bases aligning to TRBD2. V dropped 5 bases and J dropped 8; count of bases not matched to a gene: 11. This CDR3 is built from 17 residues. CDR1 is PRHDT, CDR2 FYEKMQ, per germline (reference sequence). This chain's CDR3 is CASSLGGLAGGQGTQYF. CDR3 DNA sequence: TGTGCCAGCAGCCTTGGCGGACTAGCGGGGGGGCAGGGTACGCAGTATTTT.

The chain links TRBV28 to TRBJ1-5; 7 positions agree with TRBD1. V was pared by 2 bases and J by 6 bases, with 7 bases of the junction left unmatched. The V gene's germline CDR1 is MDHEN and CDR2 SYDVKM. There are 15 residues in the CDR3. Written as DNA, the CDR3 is TGTGCCAGCAGTTTAATTAGGGGGCCGGGTCAGCCCCAGCATTTT. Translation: CASSLIRGPGQPQHF. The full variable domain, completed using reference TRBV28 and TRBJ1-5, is DVKVTQSSRYLVKRTGEKVFLECVQDMDHENMFWYRQDPGLGLRLIYFSYDVKMKEKGDIPEGYSVSREKKERFSLILESASTNQTSMYLCASSLIRGPGQPQHFGDGTRLSIL.

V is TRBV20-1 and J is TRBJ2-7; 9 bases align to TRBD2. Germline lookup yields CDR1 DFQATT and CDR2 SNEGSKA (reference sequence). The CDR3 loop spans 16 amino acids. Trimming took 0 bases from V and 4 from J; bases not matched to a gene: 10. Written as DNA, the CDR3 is TGCAGTGCTAGAGAGGGCGGGAGGGCCGGATTTTACGAGCAGTACTTC. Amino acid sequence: CSAREGGRAGFYEQYF.

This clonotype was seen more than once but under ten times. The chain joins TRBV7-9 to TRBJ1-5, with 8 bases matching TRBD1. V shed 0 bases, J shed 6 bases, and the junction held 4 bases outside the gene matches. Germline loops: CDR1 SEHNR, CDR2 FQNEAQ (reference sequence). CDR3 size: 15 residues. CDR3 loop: CASSLAQGEVQPQHF. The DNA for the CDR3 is TGTGCCAGCAGCTTAGCACAGGGGGAGGTTCAGCCCCAGCATTTT.

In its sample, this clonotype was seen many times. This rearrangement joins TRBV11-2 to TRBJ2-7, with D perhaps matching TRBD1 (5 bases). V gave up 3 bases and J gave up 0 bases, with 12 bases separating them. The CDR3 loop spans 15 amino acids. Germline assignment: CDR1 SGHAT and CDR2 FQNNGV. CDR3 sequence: CASSFEQALSYEQYF. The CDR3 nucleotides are TGTGCCAGCAGCTTCGAACAGGCCCTCTCCTACGAGCAGTACTTC. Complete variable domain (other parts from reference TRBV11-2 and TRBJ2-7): EAGVAQSPRYKIIEKRQSVAFWCNPISGHATLYWYQQILGQGPKLLIQFQNNGVVDDSQLPKDRFSAERLKGVDSTLKIQPAKLEDSAVYLCASSFEQALSYEQYFGPGTRLTVT.

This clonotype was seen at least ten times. The DNA of the CDR3 is TGTGCCAGCAGTTTAATAAGACAGGGCGGTTTCTTT. Protein sequence: CASSLIRQGGFF. The gene calls are TRBV28 and TRBJ1-1; TRBD1 aligns across 7 bases. This CDR3 region has 12 residues. With 2 bases clipped from V and 13 bases from J, the junction kept 7 bases outside the gene matches. Looked up from germline, CDR1 is MDHEN and CDR2 is SYDVKM.

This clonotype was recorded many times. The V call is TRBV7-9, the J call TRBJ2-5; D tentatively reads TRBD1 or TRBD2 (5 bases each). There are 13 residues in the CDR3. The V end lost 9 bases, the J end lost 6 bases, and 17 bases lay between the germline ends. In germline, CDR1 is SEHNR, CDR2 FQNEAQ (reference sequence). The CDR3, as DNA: TGTGCCAGTTGGGGACCCGACGGAAAGACCCAGTACTTC. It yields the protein CASWGPDGKTQYF.

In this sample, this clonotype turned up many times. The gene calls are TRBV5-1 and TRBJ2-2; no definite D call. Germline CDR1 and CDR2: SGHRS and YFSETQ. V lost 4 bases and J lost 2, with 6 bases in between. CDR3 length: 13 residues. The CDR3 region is CASSATNTGELFF. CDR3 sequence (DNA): TGCGCCAGCAGCGCCACCAACACCGGGGAGCTGTTTTTT.

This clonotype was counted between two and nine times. The CDR3 nucleotides read TGTGCCAGCAGCCGCTACGGTTCACCCCTCCACTTT. Its protein is CASSRYGSPLHF. The chain combines TRBV7-2 with TRBJ1-6; D gene unclear. Trimming shortened V by 5 bases and J by 9 bases, and 8 bases separated the two germline ends. Germline CDR1 SGHTA, CDR2 FQGNSA. The CDR3 has 12 amino acids.

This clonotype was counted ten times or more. CDR3: CASSFFREVPEQYF. The CDR3 DNA reads as TGTGCCAGCAGTTTCTTCAGGGAGGTTCCCGAGCAGTACTTC. This chain uses TRBV28 with TRBJ2-7; the D gene is possibly TRBD2 (6 bases). V gave up 3 bases and J gave up 6 bases, with 15 bases separating them. The length of the CDR3 is 14 residues. Per the germline V gene, CDR1 is MDHEN and CDR2 is SYDVKM.

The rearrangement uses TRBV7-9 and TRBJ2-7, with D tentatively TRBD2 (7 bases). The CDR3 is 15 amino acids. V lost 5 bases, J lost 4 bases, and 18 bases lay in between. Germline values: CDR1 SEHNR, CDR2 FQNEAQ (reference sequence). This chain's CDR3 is CASSPTGGGRYEQYF. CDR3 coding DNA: TGTGCCAGCAGCCCCACGGGCGGGGGCAGGTACGAGCAGTACTTC.

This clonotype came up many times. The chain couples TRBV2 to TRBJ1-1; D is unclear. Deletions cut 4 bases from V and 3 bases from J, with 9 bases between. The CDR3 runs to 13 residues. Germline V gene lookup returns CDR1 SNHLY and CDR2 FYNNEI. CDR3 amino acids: CASSVSWDTEAFF. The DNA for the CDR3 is TGTGCCAGCAGTGTATCATGGGACACTGAAGCTTTCTTT.

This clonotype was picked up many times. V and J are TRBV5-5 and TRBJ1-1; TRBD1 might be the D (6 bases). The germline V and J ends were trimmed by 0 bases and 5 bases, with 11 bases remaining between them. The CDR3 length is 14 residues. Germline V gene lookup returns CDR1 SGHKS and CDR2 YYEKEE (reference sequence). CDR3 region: CASSLAAGETEAFF. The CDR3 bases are TGTGCCAGCAGCTTGGCAGCAGGGGAAACTGAAGCTTTCTTT.

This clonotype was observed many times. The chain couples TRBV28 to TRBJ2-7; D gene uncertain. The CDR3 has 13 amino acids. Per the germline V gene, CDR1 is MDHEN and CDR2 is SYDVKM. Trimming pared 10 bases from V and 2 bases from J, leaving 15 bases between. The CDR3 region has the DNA TGTGCCATCCAGCCGTCCCGTCCCTACGAGCAGTACTTC. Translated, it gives CAIQPSRPYEQYF.

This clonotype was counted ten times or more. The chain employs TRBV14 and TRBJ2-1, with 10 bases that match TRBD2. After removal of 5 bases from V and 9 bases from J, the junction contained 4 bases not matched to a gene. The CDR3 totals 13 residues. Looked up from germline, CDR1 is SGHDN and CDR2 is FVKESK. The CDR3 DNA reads TGTGCCAGCAGCACTAGCGGGGCCGGTGAGCAGTTCTTC. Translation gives CASSTSGAGEQFF.

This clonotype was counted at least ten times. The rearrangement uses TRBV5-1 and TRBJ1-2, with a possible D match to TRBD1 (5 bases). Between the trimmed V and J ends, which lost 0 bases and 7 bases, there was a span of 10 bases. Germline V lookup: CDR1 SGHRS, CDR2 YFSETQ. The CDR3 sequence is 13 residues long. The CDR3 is CASSLDRISGYTF. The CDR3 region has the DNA TGCGCCAGCAGCTTGGACAGGATATCTGGCTACACCTTC.

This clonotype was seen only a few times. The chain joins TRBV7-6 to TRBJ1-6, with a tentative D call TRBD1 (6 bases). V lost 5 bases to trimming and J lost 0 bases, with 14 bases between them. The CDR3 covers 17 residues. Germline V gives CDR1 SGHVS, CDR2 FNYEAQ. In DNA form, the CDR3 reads TGTGCCAGCAGCGGGGGGACATCTTTCTCCTATAATTCACCCCTCCACTTT. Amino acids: CASSGGTSFSYNSPLHF.

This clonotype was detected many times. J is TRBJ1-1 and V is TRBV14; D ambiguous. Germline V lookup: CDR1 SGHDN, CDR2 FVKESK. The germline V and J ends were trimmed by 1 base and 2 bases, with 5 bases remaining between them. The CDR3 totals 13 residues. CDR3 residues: CASSQAANTEAFF. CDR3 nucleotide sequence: TGTGCCAGCAGCCAAGCGGCAAACACTGAAGCTTTCTTT. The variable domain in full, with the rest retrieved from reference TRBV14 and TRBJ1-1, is EAGVTQFPSHSVIEKGQTVTLRCDPISGHDNLYWYRRVMGKEIKFLLHFVKESKQDESGMPNNRFLAERTGGTYSTLKVQPAELEDSGVYFCASSQAANTEAFFGQGTRLTVV.

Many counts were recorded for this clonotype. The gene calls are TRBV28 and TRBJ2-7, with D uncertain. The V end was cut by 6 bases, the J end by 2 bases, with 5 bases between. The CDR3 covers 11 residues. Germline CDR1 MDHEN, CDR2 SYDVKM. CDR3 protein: CASRSTYEQYF. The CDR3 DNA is TGTGCCAGCAGGAGCACCTACGAGCAGTACTTC.

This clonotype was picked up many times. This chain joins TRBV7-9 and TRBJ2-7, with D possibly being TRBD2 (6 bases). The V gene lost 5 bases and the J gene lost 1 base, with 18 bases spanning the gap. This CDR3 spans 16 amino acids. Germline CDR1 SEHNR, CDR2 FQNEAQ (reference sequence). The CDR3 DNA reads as TGTGCCAGCAGCCCCCTACTAGCAGGAACATCCTACGAGCAGTACTTC. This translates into CASSPLLAGTSYEQYF.

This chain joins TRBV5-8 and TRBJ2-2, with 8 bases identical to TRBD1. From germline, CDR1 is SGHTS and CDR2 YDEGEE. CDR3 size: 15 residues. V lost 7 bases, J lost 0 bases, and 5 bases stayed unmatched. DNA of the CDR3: TGTGCCAGCGGTGGACAGGGCGCGAACACCGGGGAGCTGTTTTTT. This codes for CASGGQGANTGELFF.

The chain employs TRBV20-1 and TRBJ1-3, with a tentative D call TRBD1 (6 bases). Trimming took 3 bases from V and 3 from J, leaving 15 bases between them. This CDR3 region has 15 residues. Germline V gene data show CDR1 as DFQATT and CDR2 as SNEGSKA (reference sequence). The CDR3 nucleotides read TGCAGTGCTAGTCCGGACAGTCTAGTTGGAAACACCATATATTTT. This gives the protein CSASPDSLVGNTIYF.

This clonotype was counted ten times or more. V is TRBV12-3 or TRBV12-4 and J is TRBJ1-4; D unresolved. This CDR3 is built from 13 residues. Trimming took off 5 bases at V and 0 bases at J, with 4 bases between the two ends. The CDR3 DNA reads TGTGCCAGCAGTATTGCAACTAATGAAAAACTGTTTTTT. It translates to CASSIATNEKLFF.

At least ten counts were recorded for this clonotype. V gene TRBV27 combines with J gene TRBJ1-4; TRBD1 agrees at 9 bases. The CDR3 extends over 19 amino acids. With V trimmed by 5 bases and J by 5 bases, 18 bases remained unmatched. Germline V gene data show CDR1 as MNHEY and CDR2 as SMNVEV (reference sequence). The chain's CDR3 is CASSPDRTTNRGRNEKLFF. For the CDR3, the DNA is TGTGCCAGCAGTCCAGACCGGACGACCAACAGGGGGCGGAATGAAAAACTGTTTTTT.

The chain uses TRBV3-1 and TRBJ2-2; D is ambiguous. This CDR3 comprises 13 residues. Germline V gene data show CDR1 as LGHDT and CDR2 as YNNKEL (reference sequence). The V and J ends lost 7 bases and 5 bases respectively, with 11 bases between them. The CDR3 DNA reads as TGTGCCAGCACCCCCCCGTTGACCGGGGAGCTGTTTTTT. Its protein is CASTPPLTGELFF.

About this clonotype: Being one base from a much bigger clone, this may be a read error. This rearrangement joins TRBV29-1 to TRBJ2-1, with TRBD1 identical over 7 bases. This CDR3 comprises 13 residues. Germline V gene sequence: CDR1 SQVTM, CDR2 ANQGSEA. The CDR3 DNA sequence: TGCAGCGTTGTGACAGGGATAGACAATGGGCAGTTCTTC. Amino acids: CSVVTGIDNGQFF.